The 9 T cell receptor beta chains below come from one sample, sequenced in a study of cytomegalovirus exposure and HLA in healthy donors. Both 60 Vbeta primers and 13 Jbeta primers went into the PCR. Sequencing used immunoSEQ multiplex PCR; TCRdb keeps in-frame clones, though not all of them. The sample yields 84,000 or so clones, 65% to 85% seen once. Sequenced: PBMCs. The receptors here all came from a man aged 25 to 40 in good health and CMV-seronegative.

The rearrangement joins TRBV6-6 to TRBJ2-5; 7 nucleotides align to TRBD1. J lost 5 bases, V lost 1 base, and 4 bases had no gene match. CDR1 is MNHNY, CDR2 SVGAGI, per germline (reference sequence). CDR3 length: 14 residues. In DNA, the CDR3 is TGTGCCAGCAGTTACTTAAAGACAGGGGAGACCCAGTACTTC. It encodes CASSYLKTGETQYF.

The gene calls are TRBV28 and TRBJ1-1; 7 bases agree with TRBD1. The CDR3 is 14 residues long. V shed 5 bases, J shed 5 bases, and the junction held 8 bases outside the gene matches. The germline CDR1 and CDR2 sequences are MDHEN and SYDVKM. CDR3 amino acids: CASSIGTARTEAFF. The CDR3, as DNA: TGTGCCAGCAGTATTGGGACAGCTCGGACTGAAGCTTTCTTT. Drawing the rest from reference TRBV28 and TRBJ1-1, the complete variable domain is DVKVTQSSRYLVKRTGEKVFLECVQDMDHENMFWYRQDPGLGLRLIYFSYDVKMKEKGDIPEGYSVSREKKERFSLILESASTNQTSMYLCASSIGTARTEAFFGQGTRLTVV.

This rearrangement joins TRBV4-1 to TRBJ2-7; no clear D. The CDR3 consists of 14 residues. Germline-derived CDR1 and CDR2 are MGHRA and YSYEKL. V shed 0 bases and J shed 5 bases, with 11 bases lying between them. The CDR3 loop reads CASSQELPSDEQYF. The DNA of the CDR3 is TGCGCCAGCAGCCAAGAGCTCCCCAGCGACGAGCAGTACTTC.

The V and J genes are TRBV9 and TRBJ1-2, with TRBD1 matching over 8 bases. The V and J ends lost 0 bases and 1 base, in that order; junction bases with no gene match: 5. The germline V gene encodes CDR1 SGDLS and CDR2 YYNGEE. CDR3 length: 16 residues. The chain's CDR3 is CASSVGGQASNYGYTF. The DNA of the CDR3 is TGTGCCAGCAGCGTAGGGGGACAGGCGAGTAACTATGGCTACACCTTC.

The rearrangement uses TRBV28 and TRBJ2-7; tentative D call: TRBD1 (6 bases). Per germline, CDR1 MDHEN and CDR2 SYDVKM. The CDR3 contains 12 residues. V lost 5 bases and J lost 6, with 11 bases in between. Written as DNA, the CDR3 is TGTGCCAGCAGTACACAGGGAACCGAGCAGTACTTC. This translates into CASSTQGTEQYF. The entire variable domain, with the rest obtained from reference TRBV28 and TRBJ2-7, is as follows: DVKVTQSSRYLVKRTGEKVFLECVQDMDHENMFWYRQDPGLGLRLIYFSYDVKMKEKGDIPEGYSVSREKKERFSLILESASTNQTSMYLCASSTQGTEQYFGPGTRLTVT.

The CDR3, as DNA: TGTGCCTGGAATTTTAGACCCCACAGGGGTTACGAGACCCAGTACTTC. Protein product: CAWNFRPHRGYETQYF. The J gene is TRBJ2-5, the V gene TRBV30; 7 nucleotides match TRBD1. Germline assignment: CDR1 GTSNPN and CDR2 SVGIG (reference sequence). This CDR3 is 16 amino acids long. V trimming: 4 bases; J trimming: 5 bases; junction bases outside the gene matches: 16. The full variable domain, its missing parts supplied by reference TRBV30 and TRBJ2-5, is SQTIHQWPATLVQPVGSPLSLECTVEGTSNPNLYWYRQAAGRGLQLLFYSVGIGQISSEVPQNLSASRPQDRQFILSSKKLLLSDSGFYLCAWNFRPHRGYETQYFGPGTRLLVL.

CDR3 sequence reads: CASSLIGSSNTEAFF. The DNA of the CDR3 is TGTGCCAGCAGTTTAATTGGTTCGAGTAACACTGAAGCTTTCTTT. This chain uses TRBV27 with TRBJ1-1; D unresolved. V was cut by 2 bases and J by 2 bases, with 12 bases left in between. The CDR3 has 15 residues. Germline V gene sequence: CDR1 MNHEY, CDR2 SMNVEV (reference sequence).

The chain recombines TRBV7-8 with TRBJ2-1; perhaps TRBD1 as D (7 bases). V lost 3 bases and J lost 0, with 21 bases in between. In germline, CDR1 is SGHVS, CDR2 FQNEAQ. The CDR3 sequence is 19 residues long. CDR3 region: CASSFPRQGRGSSYNEQFF. The CDR3 nucleotides read TGTGCCAGCAGCTTTCCTCGACAGGGACGGGGGAGCTCCTACAATGAGCAGTTCTTC.

The CDR3 region has the DNA TGTGCCTGGGGTCGGGGGGCCCCTAATGAAAAACTGTTTTTT. The encoded protein is CAWGRGAPNEKLFF. The chain carries TRBV30 and TRBJ1-4, with D tentatively TRBD1 (6 bases). The CDR3 has 14 amino acids. Between the trimmed V and J ends, which lost 5 bases and 3 bases, there was a span of 13 bases. The germline V gene has CDR1 GTSNPN and CDR2 SVGIG (reference sequence).